These T cell receptor beta chains were read from a single sample in a study of cytomegalovirus exposure and HLA in healthy donors. Sequencing was performed with immunoSEQ multiplex PCR; in TCRdb, only in-frame clones are kept and a portion is missing. Among about 150,000 clones listed, around 83% were seen once. The specimen sequenced was PBMCs. The receptors were gathered from a woman aged 18 to 35 in good health and CMV-seronegative. CDR3s include the opening cysteine and the closing phenylalanine or tryptophan. Each record gives: J gene, clone size, CDR3 length, V gene, D gene, CDR3 DNA, CDR3 protein. D genes are given only for firm matches. Rows give clone size only sometimes, using once, few, many, or a class for an expanded clone.

J gene: TRBJ2-4
clone size: .
CDR3 length: 12
V gene: TRBV15
D gene: .
CDR3 DNA: TGTGCCACCAGCAGAGCCCGGAACATTCAGTACTTC
CDR3 protein: CATSRARNIQYF

J gene: TRBJ2-7
clone size: .
CDR3 length: 15
V gene: TRBV10-3
D gene: .
CDR3 DNA: TGTGCCATCAGTGACCTTAGCGGAGCCTCCTACGAGCAGTACTTC
CDR3 protein: CAISDLSGASYEQYF

J gene: TRBJ2-7
clone size: .
CDR3 length: 13
V gene: TRBV5-6
D gene: TRBD1
CDR3 DNA: TGTGCCAGCGGGGGACAGAAGAGGTACGAGCAGTACTTC
CDR3 protein: CASGGQKRYEQYF

J gene: TRBJ2-3
clone size: .
CDR3 length: 16
V gene: TRBV5-1
D gene: TRBD2
CDR3 DNA: TGCGCCAGCAGCGGAACTAGCGGGGGATACACAGATACGCAGTATTTT
CDR3 protein: CASSGTSGGYTDTQYF

J gene: TRBJ1-1
clone size: .
CDR3 length: 15
V gene: TRBV30
D gene: .
CDR3 DNA: TGTGCCTGGAGTGTCGTGTGGCCCAAGAACACTGAAGCTTTCTTT
CDR3 protein: CAWSVVWPKNTEAFF

J gene: TRBJ2-5
clone size: .
CDR3 length: 14
V gene: TRBV2
D gene: TRBD1
CDR3 DNA: TGTGCCAGCAGGACAGGGACGTACCAAGAGACCCAGTACTTC
CDR3 protein: CASRTGTYQETQYF

J gene: TRBJ1-2
clone size: .
CDR3 length: 14
V gene: TRBV10-2
D gene: TRBD1
CDR3 DNA: TGCGCCAGCATACGGTCCGGGACAGACTATGGCTACACCTTC
CDR3 protein: CASIRSGTDYGYTF

J gene: TRBJ2-3
clone size: .
CDR3 length: 12
V gene: TRBV15
D gene: .
CDR3 DNA: TGTGCCACCAGCGTAGGGGATGTGAGGCAGTATTTT
CDR3 protein: CATSVGDVRQYF

J gene: TRBJ2-2
clone size: .
CDR3 length: 15
V gene: TRBV4-2
D gene: TRBD1
CDR3 DNA: TGTGCCAGCAGCCGAGGGACAGAAGGCACCGGGGAGCTGTTTTTT
CDR3 protein: CASSRGTEGTGELFF

J gene: TRBJ2-1
clone size: once
CDR3 length: 21
V gene: TRBV27
D gene: TRBD2
CDR3 DNA: TGTGCCAGCAGTGCGCTTAAGGGACTAGCGGGGGGCAGACTCTCCTACAATGAGCAGTTCTTC
CDR3 protein: CASSALKGLAGGRLSYNEQFF

J gene: TRBJ2-3
clone size: once
CDR3 length: 16
V gene: TRBV11-3
D gene: TRBD2
CDR3 DNA: TGTGCCAGCAGCCCAGGTCGCGGGAGGGGCACAGATACGCAGTATTTT
CDR3 protein: CASSPGRGRGTDTQYF

J gene: TRBJ2-7
clone size: .
CDR3 length: 15
V gene: TRBV27
D gene: .
CDR3 DNA: TGTGCCAGCAGTCTGGTACAGGCGACCTCGGGCGAGCAGTACTTC
CDR3 protein: CASSLVQATSGEQYF

J gene: TRBJ2-4
clone size: .
CDR3 length: 12
V gene: TRBV2
D gene: .
CDR3 DNA: TGTGCCAGCCGGGAAGCCAAAAACATTCAGTACTTC
CDR3 protein: CASREAKNIQYF

J gene: TRBJ2-1
clone size: .
CDR3 length: 12
V gene: TRBV27
D gene: .
CDR3 DNA: TGTGCCGCCACTAACTACTACAATGAGCAGTTCTTC
CDR3 protein: CAATNYYNEQFF

J gene: TRBJ1-4
clone size: .
CDR3 length: 15
V gene: TRBV10-3
D gene: TRBD1
CDR3 DNA: TGTGCCATCAGTGCAGGACAGGGGTGGAATGAAAAACTGTTTTTT
CDR3 protein: CAISAGQGWNEKLFF